These 5 T cell receptor beta chains were sequenced from one sample in a study of identical twins. A single record per CDR3 protein comes from TCRdb applying MiXCR to the 5' RACE reads. The repertoire holds 570,000 or so distinct CDR3 sequences, with approximately 10% as singletons. The sample was also reused in another study, on yellow fever vaccine responses in identical twins.

Material: PBMCs. All receptors derive from a young woman in good health.

This clonotype occurred many times. The rearrangement links TRBV5-1 to TRBJ1-2; D perhaps matches TRBD1 (5 bases). Germline CDR1 is SGHRS and CDR2 is YFSETQ. The CDR3 has 13 amino acids. Deletions cut 1 base from V and 9 bases from J, with 13 bases between. As DNA, the CDR3 is TGCGCCAGCAGCTTGTTTACAGGTCAGAGCTACACCTTC. This encodes CASSLFTGQSYTF.

This clonotype was found a few times. The chain employs TRBV11-2 and TRBJ2-1, with TRBD2 matching 14 bases. CDR1 is SGHAT, CDR2 FQNNGV, per germline. The CDR3 extends over 20 amino acids. Unmatched junction bases numbered 13, after V lost 3 bases and J lost 3 bases. The CDR3 region has the DNA TGTGCCAGCAGCTTGGTACCGGGACTAGCGGGAGTAAATCTCTACAATGAGCAGTTCTTC. Translation: CASSLVPGLAGVNLYNEQFF.

This clonotype was observed a handful of times. The V and J genes are TRBV12-3 or TRBV12-4 and TRBJ1-2; D is uncertain. The V and J ends lost 6 bases and 7 bases respectively, with 24 bases between them. The CDR3 has 16 amino acids. The DNA for the CDR3 is TGTGCCAGCAGCCCCTTGGCCGTTTCTAACGGCGGTGGCTACACCTTC. It translates to CASSPLAVSNGGGYTF.

This clonotype was recorded many times. CDR3 in DNA: TGCAGCCCTACGGCGGGGGGCCGAGAGACCCAGTACTTC. It codes for CSPTAGGRETQYF. The chain employs TRBV20-1 and TRBJ2-5, with TRBD2 matching over 8 bases. This CDR3 has 13 residues. Germline lookup yields CDR1 DFQATT and CDR2 SNEGSKA (reference sequence).

This clonotype has ten or more counts. The rearrangement links TRBV14 to TRBJ2-3, with TRBD1 as a possible D gene (6 bases). Germline loops: CDR1 SGHDN, CDR2 FVKESK. CDR3 length equals 14 residues. V lost 4 bases to trimming and J lost 1 base, with 9 bases between them. The chain's CDR3 is CASSPRQGTDTQYF. CDR3 in DNA: TGTGCCAGCAGCCCTCGACAGGGCACAGATACGCAGTATTTT.